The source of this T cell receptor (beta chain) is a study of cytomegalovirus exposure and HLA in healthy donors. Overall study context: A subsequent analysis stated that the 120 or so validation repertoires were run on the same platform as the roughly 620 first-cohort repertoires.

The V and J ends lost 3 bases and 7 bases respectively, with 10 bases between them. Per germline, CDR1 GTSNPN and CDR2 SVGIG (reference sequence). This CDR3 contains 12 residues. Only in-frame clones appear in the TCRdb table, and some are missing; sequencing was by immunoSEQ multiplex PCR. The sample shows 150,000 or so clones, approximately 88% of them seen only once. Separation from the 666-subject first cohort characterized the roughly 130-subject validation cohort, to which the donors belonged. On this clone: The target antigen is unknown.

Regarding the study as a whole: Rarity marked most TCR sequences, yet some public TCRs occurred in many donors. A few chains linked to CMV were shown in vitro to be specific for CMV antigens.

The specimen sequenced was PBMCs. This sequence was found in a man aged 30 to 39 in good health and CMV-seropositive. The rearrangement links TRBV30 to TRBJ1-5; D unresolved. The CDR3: CAWSYSDQPQHF. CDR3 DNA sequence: TGTGCCTGGAGCTATAGCGACCAGCCCCAGCATTTT.